Presented here are 14 T cell receptor beta chains from one specimen sequenced in a study of shared clonotypes between healthy human individuals. Sequencing used immunoSEQ multiplex PCR; TCRdb keeps in-frame clones, though not all of them. The sample yields fewer than 1.4 million clones, more than 75% seen once. Sequenced input: memory CD4+ T cells from PBMCs. Subset here: CD45RA-negative fraction. The receptor set was obtained from a man between 18 and 29 years old in good health. Some clones in this sample may be carry-over from other donors' samples.

The genes are TRBV25-1 and TRBJ1-3; D uncertain. Germline CDR1 is MGHDK and CDR2 is SYGVNS. This CDR3 spans 14 amino acids. Deletions cut 1 base from V and 4 bases from J, with 8 bases between. Written as DNA, the CDR3 is TGTGCCAGCAGTGAATCCTATGCGGGAAACACCATATATTTT. It codes for CASSESYAGNTIYF.

Turning to this clone: In the same sample, other DNA sequences code for this CDR3. The chain couples TRBV5-1 to TRBJ2-7, with 8 bases identical to TRBD1. The germline gives CDR1 SGHRS, CDR2 YFSETQ. The CDR3 runs 15 residues. Trimming removed 4 bases from V and 1 base from J; junction bases left unmatched: 7. The CDR3 region is CASSATGGRSYEQYF. The CDR3 nucleotides are TGCGCCAGCAGCGCAACAGGGGGGAGGTCCTACGAGCAGTACTTC.

This rearrangement joins TRBV5-1 to TRBJ2-3; a weak D match, TRBD1 (6 bases). There are 17 residues in the CDR3. Trimming took 0 bases from V and 1 from J, leaving 15 bases between them. Germline assignment: CDR1 SGHRS and CDR2 YFSETQ. The CDR3 DNA sequence: TGCGCCAGCAGCTTGGCCGCTCTTTCAGGGGGCACAGATACGCAGTATTTT. It encodes CASSLAALSGGTDTQYF.

CDR3 sequence (DNA): TGCAGTGCTAACTTGGGACAGGGCTCTTTCTTT. Protein sequence: CSANLGQGSFF. The V gene is TRBV20-1, the J gene TRBJ1-1; 9 positions agree with TRBD1. The V gene end was trimmed by 4 bases and the J gene end by 12 bases; junction bases not matched to a gene: 6. The CDR3 contains 11 residues. Germline loops: CDR1 DFQATT, CDR2 SNEGSKA (reference sequence).

V is TRBV23-1 and J is TRBJ2-7; maybe TRBD1 (5 bases). TRBV23-1 is an ORF, and what it does is uncertain. V lost 3 bases, J lost 6 bases, and 18 bases lay in between. The CDR3 length is 15 residues. The CDR3 nucleotides read TGCGCCAGCAGTCAGACCCGGACACGCCCCTTCGAGCAGTACTTC. Translation: CASSQTRTRPFEQYF.

This clone was seen a few times. This chain connects TRBV5-1 to TRBJ2-3, with D maybe TRBD1 (5 bases). From germline, CDR1 is SGHRS and CDR2 YFSETQ. The CDR3 consists of 15 residues. V lost 0 bases, J lost 1 base, and 9 bases lay in between. As DNA, the CDR3 is TGCGCCAGCAGCTTGGTAGAGACAGGCACAGATACGCAGTATTTT. This encodes CASSLVETGTDTQYF. The full variable domain, with the rest looked up from reference TRBV5-1 and TRBJ2-3, is KAGVTQTPRYLIKTRGQQVTLSCSPISGHRSVSWYQQTPGQGLQFLFEYFSETQRNKGNFPGRFSGRQFSNSRSEMNVSTLELGDSALYLCASSLVETGTDTQYFGPGTRLTVL.

This clone was detected a few times. The chain employs TRBV11-3 and TRBJ2-5, with D uncertain. CDR1 and CDR2 from the germline V gene are SGHNT and YENEEA. V dropped 1 base and J dropped 5 bases, with 8 bases sitting between them. The CDR3 runs 13 residues. The CDR3 protein is CASSLGVDETQYF. CDR3 sequence (DNA): TGTGCCAGCAGCTTAGGAGTGGATGAGACCCAGTACTTC.

In the case of this clone: Other DNA sequences in the same sample also yield this CDR3. CDR3 loop: CASSVGGRGYGYTF. CDR3 DNA sequence: TGTGCCAGCAGCGTAGGGGGGAGAGGGTATGGCTACACCTTC. The gene calls are TRBV9 and TRBJ1-2, with D possibly being TRBD1 (5 bases). V lost 0 bases to trimming and J lost 5 bases, with 11 bases between them. Germline CDR1 reads SGDLS; CDR2 reads YYNGEE. The CDR3 contains 14 residues. Complete variable domain (other parts from reference TRBV9 and TRBJ1-2): DSGVTQTPKHLITATGQRVTLRCSPRSGDLSVYWYQQSLDQGLQFLIQYYNGEERAKGNILERFSAQQFPDLHSELNLSSLELGDSALYFCASSVGGRGYGYTFGSGTRLTVV.

The chain carries TRBV28 and TRBJ1-2, with 8 bases that match TRBD1. Per germline, CDR1 MDHEN and CDR2 SYDVKM. V lost 6 bases and J lost 1; bases outside the gene matches: 10. The CDR3 spans 16 residues. The CDR3 DNA reads TGTGCCAGCAGCAGGACAGGGTCGCAATTTAACTATGGCTACACCTTC. Amino acid sequence: CASSRTGSQFNYGYTF.

CDR3 DNA: TGTGCCATCAGCTCGACAGCACCCACCGGGGAGCTGTTTTTT. It yields the protein CAISSTAPTGELFF. The V gene is TRBV10-3, the J gene TRBJ2-2; possibly TRBD1 for D (5 bases). The CDR3 totals 14 residues. The germline CDR1 and CDR2 sequences are ENHRY and SYGVKD. V dropped 6 bases and J dropped 4 bases, with 12 bases sitting between them.

V and J are TRBV6-6 and TRBJ2-2; D possibly uses TRBD1 or TRBD2 (5 bases each). With 2 bases removed from V and 3 bases from J, the gap between germline ends came to 10 bases. This CDR3 is 15 amino acids long. Germline V gene sequence: CDR1 MNHNY, CDR2 SVGAGI (reference sequence). This CDR3 is CASSYQGPHTGELFF. The CDR3 DNA follows: TGTGCCAGCAGTTACCAGGGACCGCACACCGGGGAGCTGTTTTTT.

This chain's CDR3 is CASREGGYETQYF. Here the CDR3 DNA reads TGCGCCAGCAGGGAGGGGGGCTATGAGACCCAGTACTTC. The V call is TRBV4-1, the J call TRBJ2-5; D could derive from TRBD1 or TRBD2 (6 bases each). This CDR3 comprises 13 residues. The germline gives CDR1 MGHRA, CDR2 YSYEKL. The V and J ends lost 6 bases and 5 bases respectively, with 13 bases between them.

This chain uses TRBV5-4 with TRBJ1-1; D is uncertain. Germline assignment: CDR1 SGHNT and CDR2 YYREEE (reference sequence). Trimming shortened V by 0 bases and J by 6 bases, and 9 bases separated the two germline ends. CDR3 length: 13 residues. This CDR3 is CASSLGGRPEAFF. The CDR3 bases are TGTGCCAGCAGCTTGGGGGGTCGCCCTGAAGCTTTCTTT.

CDR3 in DNA: TGTGCCAGCAGTTACTCGACTAGCCCCGACGAGCAGTACTTC. The encoded protein is CASSYSTSPDEQYF. This sequence joins TRBV6-6 and TRBJ2-7; the match to TRBD2 covers 7 bases. Germline loops: CDR1 MNHNY, CDR2 SVGAGI (reference sequence). The CDR3 runs 14 residues. Trimming removed 0 bases from V and 5 bases from J; junction bases left unmatched: 4.